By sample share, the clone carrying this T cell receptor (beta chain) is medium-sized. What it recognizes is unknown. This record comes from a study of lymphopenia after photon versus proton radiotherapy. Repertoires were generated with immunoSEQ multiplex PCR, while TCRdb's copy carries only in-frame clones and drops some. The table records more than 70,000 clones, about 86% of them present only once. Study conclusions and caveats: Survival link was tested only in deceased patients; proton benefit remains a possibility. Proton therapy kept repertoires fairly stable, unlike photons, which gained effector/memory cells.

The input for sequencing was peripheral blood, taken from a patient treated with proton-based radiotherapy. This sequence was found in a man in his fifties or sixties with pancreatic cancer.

CDR3 DNA: TGTGCCAGCAGCCCTCGGACTAGCGGGAGGGTGGGCTCCTACAATGAGCAGTTCTTC. Amino acid sequence: CASSPRTSGRVGSYNEQFF. The chain has TRBV7-9 and TRBJ2-1; 15 bases align to TRBD2. The trim removed 5 bases at V and 0 bases at J, leaving 8 bases unmatched. The CDR3 spans 19 residues. CDR1 and CDR2 from the germline V gene are SEHNR and FQNEAQ (reference sequence).